The T cell receptor (beta chain) under discussion was sequenced for a study of blood T cells in healthy people across ages. For the second PCR, which ran for 7 to 11 cycles, a sample-barcoded 5' primer and a J-beta primer mix were used. A template-switch adaptor containing 12 random nucleotides labeled each cDNA molecule. TCRdb reprocessed the 5' RACE reads with MiXCR, giving one entry per CDR3 protein. Seen here are hundreds of thousands of distinct CDR3 sequences, around 50% observed once, and the top ten hold roughly 24%. This clonotype came up many times. Caucasian, healthy and from Russia, the donors were aged between roughly 6 and 95. The study isolated at least 6.5 million PBMCs from each sample. V shed 4 bases, J shed 2 bases, and the junction held 6 bases outside the gene matches. The CDR3 spans 15 residues. Germline V gene data show CDR1 as SGHTA and CDR2 as FQGTGA.

The rearrangement joins TRBV7-3 to TRBJ2-3; 7 nucleotides align to TRBD1. This sequence originates from a man aged 40-49 years in good health. The sample consisted of blood. The CDR3 loop is CASSYGDRATDTQYF. CDR3 DNA: TGTGCCAGCAGCTACGGCGACAGGGCCACAGATACGCAGTATTTT.